Listed below are T cell receptor beta chains from one sample, sequenced in a study of cytotoxic CD8 clonotypes in ibrutinib-treated CLL. Libraries were prepared by immunoSEQ multiplex PCR; TCRdb keeps only in-frame clonotypes and omits some of them. Of 20,000 or so clones listed, more than 65% are singletons. Sample: PBMCs, taken before ibrutinib treatment. Receptors were obtained from a human donor with chronic lymphocytic leukemia. Each CDR3 is given with its conserved first and last residue. D genes are given only for firm matches. Only some rows state a clone size, as once, few, many or a class for expanded clones.

medium-sized	.	TRBV5-1	TRBJ2-7	CASSLEKKGDEQYF	TGCGCCAGCAGCTTGGAGAAAAAGGGAGACGAGCAGTACTTC
few	.	TRBV5-4	TRBJ2-5	CASSSTGSRETQYF	TGTGCCAGCAGCTCCACAGGGTCTAGGGAGACCCAGTACTTC
.	TRBD1	TRBV5-1	TRBJ2-2	CASSVGTDTGELFF	TGCGCCAGCAGCGTAGGGACAGACACCGGGGAGCTGTTTTTT
.	.	TRBV15	TRBJ2-7	CATSRRSGNDEQYF	TGTGCCACCAGCAGGAGATCAGGGAACGACGAGCAGTACTTC
.	.	TRBV7-9	TRBJ1-5	CASSLGFNQPQHF	TGTGCCAGCAGCTTAGGTTTCAACCAGCCCCAGCATTTT
.	.	TRBV5-8	TRBJ2-7	CASSLGQISSVYEQYF	TGTGCCAGCAGCTTGGGGCAGATATCTTCCGTCTACGAGCAGTACTTC
.	.	TRBV11-3	TRBJ2-2	CASSLTPGELFF	TGTGCCAGCAGCCTCACCCCAGGGGAGCTGTTTTTT
once	.	TRBV4-1	TRBJ2-2	CASRVVSDTGELFF	TGCGCCAGCAGAGTCGTTTCGGACACCGGGGAGCTGTTTTTT
.	.	TRBV30	TRBJ2-6	CAWSFQGTSGANVLTF	TGTGCCTGGAGCTTTCAGGGAACCTCTGGGGCCAACGTCCTGACTTTC
.	TRBD2	TRBV7-9	TRBJ2-7	CASSKDIGGGPSYEQYF	TGTGCCAGCAGCAAAGACATTGGCGGGGGGCCTTCCTACGAGCAGTACTTC
.	.	TRBV11-2	TRBJ2-5	CASSLVPGQETQYF	TGTGCCAGCAGCTTAGTCCCAGGGCAAGAGACCCAGTACTTC
.	TRBD1	TRBV19	TRBJ2-2	CASSIGQGSGTGELFF	TGTGCCAGTAGTATCGGACAGGGGAGTGGCACCGGGGAGCTGTTTTTT
.	.	TRBV7-2	TRBJ1-2	CASSFGSDGYGYTF	TGTGCCAGCAGCTTTGGGTCCGACGGCTATGGCTACACCTTC
.	TRBD1	TRBV19	TRBJ1-2	CASITNRGPNYGYTF	TGTGCCAGTATCACAAACAGGGGACCTAACTATGGCTACACCTTC
.	.	TRBV13	TRBJ1-4	CASSLVRKGTEKLFF	TGTGCCAGCAGCTTAGTAAGGAAGGGGACGGAAAAACTGTTTTTT
.	.	TRBV18	TRBJ1-2	CASSRDNYGYTF	TGTGCCAGCTCACGGGACAACTATGGCTACACCTTC
.	TRBD2	TRBV9	TRBJ2-1	CASGRGLAGEGEQFF	TGTGCCAGCGGGCGAGGACTAGCGGGGGAGGGAGAGCAGTTCTTC
.	.	TRBV7-9	TRBJ2-5	CASSLRVGRTGFQETQYF	TGTGCCAGCAGCTTACGGGTCGGACGGACCGGGTTCCAAGAGACCCAGTACTTC
.	.	TRBV7-3	TRBJ2-1	CASSALLGNEQFF	TGTGCCAGCAGCGCACTTCTAGGGAATGAGCAGTTCTTC
.	TRBD1	TRBV6-6	TRBJ1-2	CASRRDSPNYGYTF	TGTGCCAGCAGAAGGGACAGCCCAAACTATGGCTACACCTTC
.	.	TRBV2	TRBJ1-6	CASSEATRAASLHF	TGTGCCAGCTCGGAAGCCACCAGGGCCGCATCCCTCCACTTT
.	.	TRBV6-5	TRBJ2-5	CASRGTTIGETQYF	TGTGCCAGCAGGGGCACTACAATCGGGGAGACCCAGTACTTC
few	.	TRBV4-2	TRBJ2-2	CASSQGSGANTGELFF	TGTGCCAGCAGCCAAGGTTCGGGTGCGAACACCGGGGAGCTGTTTTTT
.	.	TRBV14	TRBJ1-3	CASSQDPTGAGNTIYF	TGTGCCAGCAGCCAAGATCCGACAGGCGCTGGAAACACCATATATTTT
.	.	TRBV18	TRBJ1-1	CASHRPGMNTEAFF	TGTGCCAGCCATCGACCGGGGATGAACACTGAAGCTTTCTTT